These T cell receptor beta chains were read from a single sample in a study of Graves' ophthalmopathy and Graves' hyperthyroidism. TCRdb recomputed calls from the multiplex PCR reads with MiXCR, one row per CDR3 protein. This table holds over a million distinct CDR3 sequences, 35% to 40% found once. Sample: peripheral blood or thyroid tissue (not recorded which). Every receptor here comes from an adult man with Graves' hyperthyroidism. Both conserved end residues are trimmed from each CDR3. Each record gives: V gene, J gene, CDR3 protein.

TRBV5-1,TRBJ1-1,ASSSETQLNTEAF
TRBV16,TRBJ2-7,ASSQWAGTSGSDEQY
TRBV7-8,TRBJ1-1,ASRRAELFTEAF
TRBV10-3,TRBJ2-2,ASSGHRTSGGATGELF
TRBV19,TRBJ2-5,ASGTGGRETQY
TRBV7-2,TRBJ2-7,ASVLGLLGSYEQY
TRBV7-9,TRBJ2-7,ASSVGQGGFSYEQY
TRBV20-1,TRBJ2-7,SARLRDRSSYEQY
TRBV29-1,TRBJ2-7,SVETHSSYEQY
TRBV10-3,TRBJ1-6,AISGKEGLRNSPLH
TRBV20-1,TRBJ2-2,SAPGAANTGELF
TRBV7-6,TRBJ1-2,ASSQLAGGFYGYT
TRBV20-1,TRBJ2-5,SARKPQVSAETQY
TRBV30,TRBJ2-5,SGGSGTQY
TRBV10-3,TRBJ2-7,AIRAGRGHEQY
TRBV28,TRBJ2-7,ASSATPGLAGVLFYEQY
TRBV9,TRBJ1-1,ASSPLGRTMNTEAF
TRBV2,TRBJ1-3,ASMTNRGAGNTIY
TRBV7-2,TRBJ1-1,ASSLEGQGAIFTEAF
TRBV15,TRBJ1-5,ATSRSTGGGQPQH
TRBV5-1,TRBJ2-5,ASSFRGQGETQY
TRBV6-4,TRBJ1-1,ASSDSGNTEAF
TRBV7-9,TRBJ2-2,ASTPRESNTGELF
TRBV19,TRBJ1-1,ASGQGLNTEAF
TRBV7-9,TRBJ1-1,ASSPETAMNTEAF
TRBV5-1,TRBJ2-7,ASSFWTSGSHEQY
TRBV20-1,TRBJ2-5,SAQSGHGETQY
TRBV5-1,TRBJ1-2,ASSLDATGYGYT
TRBV7-9,TRBJ2-7,ASSLGSGLDSYEQY
TRBV28,TRBJ2-5,ASSPDSFGTQY
TRBV27,TRBJ1-1,ASSLSSRTATGTEAF
TRBV9,TRBJ2-5,ASSVSGRAQETQY
TRBV7-2,TRBJ2-7,ASSLEGGIGYEQY
TRBV20-1,TRBJ2-5,SARRGAGVSETQY
TRBV7-9,TRBJ1-6,ASSKPTRGDSPLH
TRBV27,TRBJ1-2,ASSFFPGRYGYT
TRBV2,TRBJ2-7,ASSQTGPEEQY
TRBV3-1,TRBJ1-2,ASSPLTGAGYT
TRBV6-5,TRBJ1-2,ASSSGRQYGYT
TRBV12-3/TRBV12-4,TRBJ2-5,ASSYRGLGETQY
TRBV11-2,TRBJ2-5,ASSSVGRIQETQY
TRBV6-6,TRBJ2-7,AHRDLAGLGEQY
TRBV7-9,TRBJ2-2,ASSPPTSANTGELF
TRBV10-3,TRBJ2-6,ASNDRDA
TRBV7-6,TRBJ1-2,ASSSLRTAHGYT
TRBV7-9,TRBJ2-7,ASRLGDGYEQY